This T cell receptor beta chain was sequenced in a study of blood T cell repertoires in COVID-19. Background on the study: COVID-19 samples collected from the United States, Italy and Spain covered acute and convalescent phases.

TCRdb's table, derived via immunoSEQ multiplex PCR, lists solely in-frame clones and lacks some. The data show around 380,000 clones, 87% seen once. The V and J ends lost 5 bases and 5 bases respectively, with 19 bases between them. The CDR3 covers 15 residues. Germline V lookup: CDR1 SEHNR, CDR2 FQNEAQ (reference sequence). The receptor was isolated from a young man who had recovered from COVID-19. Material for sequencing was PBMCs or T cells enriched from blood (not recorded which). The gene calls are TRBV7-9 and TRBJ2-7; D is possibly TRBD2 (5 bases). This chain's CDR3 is CASSKTALSGHEQYF. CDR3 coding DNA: TGTGCCAGCAGCAAAACAGCCCTCAGCGGACACGAGCAGTACTTC.